Shown below are 8 T cell receptor beta chains from a single sample sequenced in a study of blood T cell repertoires in COVID-19. Assay used: immunoSEQ multiplex PCR; TCRdb lists only in-frame clones, some missing. The table includes about 170,000 clones, 70% to 85% detected once. What was sequenced was PBMCs or T cells enriched from blood (not recorded which). The receptor source for this set is a man in his forties or fifties who had recovered from COVID-19.

This chain connects TRBV7-2 to TRBJ1-6, with a weak D call TRBD1 (6 bases). V lost 6 bases, J lost 9 bases, and 18 bases lay in between. Looked up from germline, CDR1 is SGHTA and CDR2 is FQGNSA. This CDR3 is built from 15 residues. CDR3: CASRERTGHGSPLHF. In DNA form, the CDR3 reads TGTGCCAGCAGAGAAAGAACGGGACATGGTTCACCCCTCCACTTT.

The rearrangement joins TRBV11-2 to TRBJ1-4, with TRBD1 matching over 8 bases. The J segment lost 8 bases and the V segment lost 5 bases, leaving 7 bases of the junction unmatched. The germline CDR1 and CDR2 sequences are SGHAT and FQNNGV. The CDR3 consists of 14 residues. The CDR3 loop reads CASSAQGAREKLFF. The CDR3 nucleotides are TGTGCCAGCAGCGCGCAGGGGGCGCGCGAAAAACTGTTTTTT.

V usage is TRBV2 and J usage is TRBJ1-2, with TRBD1 matching 8 bases. Trimming removed 6 bases from V and 13 bases from J; junction bases left unmatched: 16. The CDR3 contains 14 residues. CDR1 and CDR2 from the germline V gene are SNHLY and FYNNEI. CDR3 residues: CASSSDRAQSDATF. CDR3 in DNA: TGTGCCAGCAGCTCGGACAGGGCACAATCGGACGCCACCTTC.

This chain connects TRBV9 to TRBJ1-2; 7 bases agree with TRBD1. The CDR3 contains 16 residues. V lost 3 bases to trimming and J lost 4 bases; unmatched junction nucleotides: 12. Germline V CDR1 and CDR2: SGDLS, YYNGEE. CDR3 amino acids: CASSGGPATGPYGYTF. CDR3 nucleotide sequence: TGTGCCAGCAGCGGGGGCCCGGCGACAGGGCCCTATGGCTACACCTTC.

This chain joins TRBV5-1 and TRBJ2-1; TRBD1 matches at 7 bases. The CDR3 contains 16 residues. Germline values: CDR1 SGHRS, CDR2 YFSETQ. With V trimmed by 3 bases and J by 6 bases, 12 bases remained unmatched. The CDR3 loop reads CASSYSRDRSFNEQFF. The CDR3 region has the DNA TGCGCCAGCAGCTATTCCCGGGACAGAAGTTTCAATGAGCAGTTCTTC.

The chain recombines TRBV7-2 with TRBJ2-2, with 11 bases fitting TRBD1. J gave up 2 bases and V 5 bases, and 7 bases lay outside the gene matches. Germline V CDR1 and CDR2: SGHTA, FQGNSA. The CDR3 has 17 residues. The chain's CDR3 is CASSGRDRGVNTGELFF. In DNA form, the CDR3 reads TGTGCCAGCAGCGGCCGGGACAGGGGGGTAAACACCGGGGAGCTGTTTTTT.

This rearrangement joins TRBV6-5 to TRBJ2-7; maybe TRBD1 (5 bases). This CDR3 region has 12 residues. Germline CDR1 reads MNHEY; CDR2 reads SVGAGI. V was clipped by 8 bases and J by 2 bases, with 10 bases between them. The CDR3 DNA is TGTGCCAGCTGGACACTAACCTACGAGCAGTACTTC. Its protein is CASWTLTYEQYF.

This sequence joins TRBV19 and TRBJ2-1, with unresolved D. Germline V gene sequence: CDR1 LNHDA, CDR2 SQIVND (reference sequence). The CDR3 length is 12 residues. V was shortened by 5 bases and J by 12 bases, with 14 bases between the two germline ends. CDR3 DNA: TGTGCCAGTAGTGGAACCGGGTTCGTGCAGTTCTTC. It translates to CASSGTGFVQFF.